This TCR beta chain was found in a study of TIL therapy for anti-PD-1-resistant metastatic lung cancer. Study overall: By whole-exome sequencing, median non-synonymous tumor mutation burden was under 1.9 mutations per megabase.

The time point here: pre-treatment sample, taken before nivolumab and TIL therapy. Most excised metastases sampled were pleural nodules or supraclavicular lymph nodes. The V and J ends lost 5 bases and 4 bases respectively, with 10 bases between them. Germline loops: CDR1 LNHDA, CDR2 SQIVND (reference sequence). The CDR3 totals 13 residues. Sequencing used immunoSEQ v3. Some clones are missing from TCRdb's copy, which holds only in-frame ones; the method was immunoSEQ multiplex PCR. The sample lists 50,000 to 60,000 clones, roughly 70% seen once, with approximately 5.6% in the top ten. The sample consisted of tumor tissue, taken at baseline. This chain uses TRBV19 with TRBJ2-3, with D hard to call. The source of this sequence is a person aged 25 to 80 with non-small cell lung cancer. This chain's CDR3 is CASSFASSDTQYF. CDR3 in DNA: TGTGCCAGTAGTTTTGCGAGCTCAGATACGCAGTATTTT.